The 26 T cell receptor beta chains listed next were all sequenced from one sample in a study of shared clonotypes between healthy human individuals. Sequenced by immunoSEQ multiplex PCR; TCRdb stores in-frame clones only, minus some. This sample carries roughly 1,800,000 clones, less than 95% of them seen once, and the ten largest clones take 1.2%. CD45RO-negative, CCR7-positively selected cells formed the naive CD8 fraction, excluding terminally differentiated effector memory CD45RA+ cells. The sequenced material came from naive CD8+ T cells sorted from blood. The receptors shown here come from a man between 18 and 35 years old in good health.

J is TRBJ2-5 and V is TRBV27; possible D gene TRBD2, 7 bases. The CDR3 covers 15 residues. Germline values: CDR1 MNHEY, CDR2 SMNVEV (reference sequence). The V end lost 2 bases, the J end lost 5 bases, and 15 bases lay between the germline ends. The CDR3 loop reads CASSLMAGAGETQYF. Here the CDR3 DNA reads TGTGCCAGCAGTTTAATGGCGGGGGCCGGGGAGACCCAGTACTTC.

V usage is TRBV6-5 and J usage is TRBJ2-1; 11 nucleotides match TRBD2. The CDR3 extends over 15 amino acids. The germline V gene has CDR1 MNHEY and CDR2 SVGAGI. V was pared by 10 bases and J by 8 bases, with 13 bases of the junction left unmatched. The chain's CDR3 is CATRIAGGRWDEQFF. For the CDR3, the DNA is TGTGCCACCCGGATAGCGGGGGGGCGCTGGGATGAGCAGTTCTTC.

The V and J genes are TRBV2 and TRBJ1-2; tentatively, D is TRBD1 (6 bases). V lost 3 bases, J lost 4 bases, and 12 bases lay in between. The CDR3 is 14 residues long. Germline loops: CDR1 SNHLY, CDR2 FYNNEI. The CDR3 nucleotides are TGTGCCAGCAGTGACCTCAGGGGAGGCTATGGCTACACCTTC. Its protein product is CASSDLRGGYGYTF.

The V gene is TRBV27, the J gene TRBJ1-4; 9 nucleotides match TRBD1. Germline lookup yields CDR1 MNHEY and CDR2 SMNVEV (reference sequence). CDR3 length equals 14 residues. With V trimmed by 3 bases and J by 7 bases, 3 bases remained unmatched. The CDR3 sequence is CASSFTGGVEKLFF. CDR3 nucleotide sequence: TGTGCCAGCAGTTTTACAGGGGGCGTTGAAAAACTGTTTTTT. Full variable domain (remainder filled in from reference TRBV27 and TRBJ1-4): EAQVTQNPRYLITVTGKKLTVTCSQNMNHEYMSWYRQDPGLGLRQIYYSMNVEVTDKGDVPEGYKVSRKEKRNFPLILESPSPNQTSLYFCASSFTGGVEKLFFGSGTQLSVL.

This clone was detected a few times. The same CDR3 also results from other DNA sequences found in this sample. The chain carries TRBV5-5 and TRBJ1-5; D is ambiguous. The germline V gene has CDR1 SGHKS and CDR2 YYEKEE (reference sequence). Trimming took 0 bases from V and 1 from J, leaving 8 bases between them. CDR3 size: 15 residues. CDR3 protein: CASSLGGVSNQPQHF. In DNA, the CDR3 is TGTGCCAGCAGCTTGGGTGGCGTGAGCAATCAGCCCCAGCATTTT.

CDR3 region: CASSFFLAGTTDTQYF. The CDR3 bases are TGTGCCAGCAGCTTTTTTCTAGCGGGGACCACAGATACGCAGTATTTT. This chain joins TRBV7-9 and TRBJ2-3, with 9 nucleotides matching TRBD2. The junction had 6 bases not matched to a gene; V was cut back by 3 bases and J by 2 bases. The germline V gene encodes CDR1 SEHNR and CDR2 FQNEAQ (reference sequence). The CDR3 contains 16 residues.

The CDR3, as DNA: TGTGCCAGCAGTGTGGACAGGGGGAACACTGAAGCTTTCTTT. The encoded protein is CASSVDRGNTEAFF. The chain links TRBV6-1 to TRBJ1-1; 9 bases agree with TRBD1. Germline assignment: CDR1 MNHNS and CDR2 SASEGT. V trimming: 4 bases; J trimming: 1 base; junction bases outside the gene matches: 1. This CDR3 comprises 14 residues.

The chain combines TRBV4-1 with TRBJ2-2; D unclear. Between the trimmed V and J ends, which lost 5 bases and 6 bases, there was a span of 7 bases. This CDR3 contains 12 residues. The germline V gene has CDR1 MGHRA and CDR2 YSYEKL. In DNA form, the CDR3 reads TGCGCCAGCAGCTCACAATCCGGGGAGCTGTTTTTT. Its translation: CASSSQSGELFF.

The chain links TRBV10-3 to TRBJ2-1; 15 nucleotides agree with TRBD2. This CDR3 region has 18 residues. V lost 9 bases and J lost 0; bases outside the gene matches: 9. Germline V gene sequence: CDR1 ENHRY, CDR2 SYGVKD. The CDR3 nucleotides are TGTGCCATTTATTCCGGGACTAGCGGGAGGAGCTCCTACAATGAGCAGTTCTTC. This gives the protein CAIYSGTSGRSSYNEQFF.

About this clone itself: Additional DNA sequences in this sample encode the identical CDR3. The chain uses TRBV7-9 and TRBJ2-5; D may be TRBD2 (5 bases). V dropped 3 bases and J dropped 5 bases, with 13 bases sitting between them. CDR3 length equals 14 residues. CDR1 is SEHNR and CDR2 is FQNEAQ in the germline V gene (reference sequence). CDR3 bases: TGTGCCAGCAGCTTGGGAGACCGGGTTGAGACCCAGTACTTC. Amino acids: CASSLGDRVETQYF.

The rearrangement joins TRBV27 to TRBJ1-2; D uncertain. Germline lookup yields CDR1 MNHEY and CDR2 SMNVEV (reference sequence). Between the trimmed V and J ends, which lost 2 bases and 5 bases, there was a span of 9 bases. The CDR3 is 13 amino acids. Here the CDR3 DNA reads TGTGCCAGCAGTTTAGTGGGCTTTTATGGCTACACCTTC. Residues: CASSLVGFYGYTF.

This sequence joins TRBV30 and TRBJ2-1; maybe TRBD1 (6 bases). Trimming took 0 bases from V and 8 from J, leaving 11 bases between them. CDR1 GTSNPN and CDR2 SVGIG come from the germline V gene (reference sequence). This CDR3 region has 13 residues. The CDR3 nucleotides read TGTGCCTGGAGTGTGACCTGGACAGATGAGCAGTTCTTC. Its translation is CAWSVTWTDEQFF.

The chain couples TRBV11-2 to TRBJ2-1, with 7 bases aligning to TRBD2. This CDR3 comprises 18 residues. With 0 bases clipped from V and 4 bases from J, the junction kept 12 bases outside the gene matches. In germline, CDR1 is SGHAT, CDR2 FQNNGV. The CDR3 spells CASSLDYELAEYYNEQFF. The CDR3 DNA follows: TGTGCCAGCAGCTTAGATTATGAGCTAGCGGAATATTACAATGAGCAGTTCTTC.

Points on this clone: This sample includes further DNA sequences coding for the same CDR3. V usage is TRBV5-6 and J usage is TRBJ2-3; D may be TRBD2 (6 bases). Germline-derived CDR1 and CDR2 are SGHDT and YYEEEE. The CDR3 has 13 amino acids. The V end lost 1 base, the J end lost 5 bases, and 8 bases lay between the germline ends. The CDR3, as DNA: TGTGCCAGCAGCTTGTTCGGGGGAGATACGCAGTATTTT. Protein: CASSLFGGDTQYF.

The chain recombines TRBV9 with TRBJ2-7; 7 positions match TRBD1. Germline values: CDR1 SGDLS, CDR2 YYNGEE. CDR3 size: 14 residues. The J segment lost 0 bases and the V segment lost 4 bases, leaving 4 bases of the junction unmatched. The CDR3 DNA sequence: TGTGCCAGCAGCCGAGGGGGCAGCTCCTACGAGCAGTACTTC. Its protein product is CASSRGGSSYEQYF.

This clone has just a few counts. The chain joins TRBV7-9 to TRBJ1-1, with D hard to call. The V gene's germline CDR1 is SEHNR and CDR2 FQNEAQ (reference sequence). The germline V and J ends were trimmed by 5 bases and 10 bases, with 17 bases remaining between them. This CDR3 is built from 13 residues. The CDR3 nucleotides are TGTGCCAGCAGCCAGATTGTCCCACCTTCAGCTTTCTTT. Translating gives CASSQIVPPSAFF.

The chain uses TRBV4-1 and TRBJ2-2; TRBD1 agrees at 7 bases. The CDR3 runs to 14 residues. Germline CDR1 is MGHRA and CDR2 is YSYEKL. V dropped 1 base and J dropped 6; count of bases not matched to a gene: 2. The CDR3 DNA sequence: TGCGCCAGCAGCCAAGGAGGGGGCGCCGGGGAGCTGTTTTTT. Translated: CASSQGGGAGELFF.

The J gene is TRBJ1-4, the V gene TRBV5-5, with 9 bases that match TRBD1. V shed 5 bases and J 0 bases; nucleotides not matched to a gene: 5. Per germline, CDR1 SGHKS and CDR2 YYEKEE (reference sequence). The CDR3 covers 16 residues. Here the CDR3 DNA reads TGTGCCAGCAGAAGTAGACAGGGGGCAACTAATGAAAAACTGTTTTTT. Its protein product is CASRSRQGATNEKLFF.

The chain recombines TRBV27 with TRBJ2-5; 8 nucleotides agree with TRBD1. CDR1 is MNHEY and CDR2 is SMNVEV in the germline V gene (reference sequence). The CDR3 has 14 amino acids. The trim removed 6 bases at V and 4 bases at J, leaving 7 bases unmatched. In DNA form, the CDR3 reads TGTGCCAGCAGCACGGACAGGGAGGCAGAGACCCAGTACTTC. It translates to CASSTDREAETQYF.

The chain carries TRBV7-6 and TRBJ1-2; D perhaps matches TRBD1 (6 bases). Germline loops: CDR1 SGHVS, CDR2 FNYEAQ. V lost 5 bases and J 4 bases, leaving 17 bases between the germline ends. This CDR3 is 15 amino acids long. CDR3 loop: CASSEGHGDSYGYTF. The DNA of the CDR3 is TGTGCCAGCAGCGAGGGACACGGGGACTCCTATGGCTACACCTTC. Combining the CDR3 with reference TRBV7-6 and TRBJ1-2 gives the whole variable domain GAGVSQSPRYKVTKRGQDVALRCDPISGHVSLYWYRQALGQGPEFLTYFNYEAQQDKSGLPNDRFSAERPEGSISTLTIQRTEQRDSAMYRCASSEGHGDSYGYTFGSGTRLTVV.

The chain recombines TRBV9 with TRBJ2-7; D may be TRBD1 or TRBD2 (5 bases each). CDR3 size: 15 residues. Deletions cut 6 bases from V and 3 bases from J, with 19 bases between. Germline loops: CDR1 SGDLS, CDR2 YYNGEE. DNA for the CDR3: TGTGCCAGCATCTTTTTCCGGGACGGATACTACGAGCAGTACTTC. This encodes CASIFFRDGYYEQYF.

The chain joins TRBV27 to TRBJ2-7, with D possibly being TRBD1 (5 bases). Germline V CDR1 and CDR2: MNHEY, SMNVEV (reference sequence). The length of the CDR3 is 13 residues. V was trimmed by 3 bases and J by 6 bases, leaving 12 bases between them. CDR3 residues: CASSFLGAVEQYF. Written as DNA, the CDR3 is TGTGCCAGCAGTTTTCTAGGGGCAGTCGAGCAGTACTTC.

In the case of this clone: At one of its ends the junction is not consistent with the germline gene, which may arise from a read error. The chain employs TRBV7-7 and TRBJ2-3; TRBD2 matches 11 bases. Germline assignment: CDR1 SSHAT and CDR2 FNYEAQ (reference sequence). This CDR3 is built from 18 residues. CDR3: CASSSTSGRVTSTDTQYF. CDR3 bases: TGTGCTAGCAGCTCAACTAGCGGGAGAGTCACTAGCACAGATACGCAGTATTTT.

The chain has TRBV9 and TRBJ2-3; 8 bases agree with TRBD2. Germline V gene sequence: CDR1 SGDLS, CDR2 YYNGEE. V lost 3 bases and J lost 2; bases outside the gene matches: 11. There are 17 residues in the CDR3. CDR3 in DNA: TGTGCCAGCAGCGGCCACCTTGGCGGGGGGTTCACAGATACGCAGTATTTT. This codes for CASSGHLGGGFTDTQYF. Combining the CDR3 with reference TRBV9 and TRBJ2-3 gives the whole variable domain DSGVTQTPKHLITATGQRVTLRCSPRSGDLSVYWYQQSLDQGLQFLIQYYNGEERAKGNILERFSAQQFPDLHSELNLSSLELGDSALYFCASSGHLGGGFTDTQYFGPGTRLTVL.

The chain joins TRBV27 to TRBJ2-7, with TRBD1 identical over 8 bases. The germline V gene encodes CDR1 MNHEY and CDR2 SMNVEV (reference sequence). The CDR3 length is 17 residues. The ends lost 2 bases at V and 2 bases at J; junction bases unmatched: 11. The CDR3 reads CASSLPPGQEFPYEQYF. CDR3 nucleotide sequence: TGTGCCAGCAGTTTACCCCCGGGACAGGAATTTCCCTACGAGCAGTACTTC.

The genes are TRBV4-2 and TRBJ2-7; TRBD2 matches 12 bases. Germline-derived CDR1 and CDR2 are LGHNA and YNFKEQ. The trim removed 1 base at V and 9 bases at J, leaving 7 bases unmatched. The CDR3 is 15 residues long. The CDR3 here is CASSQAETSGSGQYF. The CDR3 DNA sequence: TGTGCCAGCAGCCAAGCGGAGACTAGCGGGAGCGGGCAGTACTTC.